Included here is one T cell receptor beta chain sequence, with context. The antigen is unknown. Trimming left V 4 bases short and J 3 bases short, with 28 bases between. The CDR3 has 19 amino acids. Germline V CDR1 and CDR2: SEHNR, FQNEAQ (reference sequence). This sample was taken from a study of cytomegalovirus exposure and HLA in healthy donors. Study details: As released early, the data held some 85 million unique TCRs from HLA-typed donors. Study results and limitations: The authors reported that TCR beta sequences could predict HLA-A and HLA-B alleles. These predictions were accurate for most subjects in the first cohort.

13 Jbeta primers and 60 Vbeta primers were used for the PCR. Authors' data handling: Among the unique TCR beta chains that a later analysis counted, about 81 million in all, 10 million to 14 million were shared. Some clones are missing from TCRdb's copy, which holds only in-frame ones; the method was immunoSEQ multiplex PCR. The DNA gave D and trimming, while V, J and clone size come from that table. The repertoire consists of roughly 100,000 clones, with about 77% occurring once and the leading ten covering 10%. This TCR was sampled from a woman aged 18-29 years in good health and CMV-seropositive. The V and J genes are TRBV7-9 and TRBJ2-7; maybe TRBD1 (6 bases). What was sequenced was PBMCs. The CDR3: CASSSFGRERAQGGYEQYF. The CDR3 DNA reads TGTGCCAGCAGCTCTTTCGGAAGGGAAAGAGCCCAAGGGGGCTACGAGCAGTACTTC.